This T cell receptor beta chain was sequenced for a study of post-analysis software for immune sequencing data. V lost 3 bases and J lost 3; bases outside the gene matches: 4. CDR1 and CDR2 (germline): SGHRS, YFSETQ. The CDR3 loop spans 16 amino acids. Libraries were made from TCR beta cDNA, and they carried unique molecular identifiers. Each batch of about 0.95 to 10 million T cells produced roughly 0.5 million cDNA molecules. MiXCR was run by TCRdb on the PCR reads, yielding one entry per CDR3 protein. The table shows around 160,000 distinct CDR3 sequences, with around 34% occurring only once. This clonotype has a handful of counts. The antigen is undetermined. Study-wide points: For normalized Chao1 diversity, multiple sclerosis patients scored significantly lower than controls did. Elevated frequency relative to controls characterized a handful of TRBV segments in patients, TRBV5-6, TRBV5-1 and TRBV20-1 among them.

Sequencing used blood, obtained after autologous hematopoietic stem cell transplantation. This clonotype originated in a girl between 5 and 17 years old with multiple sclerosis. This chain uses TRBV5-1 with TRBJ2-1, with 12 nucleotides matching TRBD2. CDR3 sequence reads: CASSWRTSGNYNEQFF. The CDR3 DNA reads as TGCGCCAGCAGCTGGAGGACTAGCGGGAACTACAATGAGCAGTTCTTC.